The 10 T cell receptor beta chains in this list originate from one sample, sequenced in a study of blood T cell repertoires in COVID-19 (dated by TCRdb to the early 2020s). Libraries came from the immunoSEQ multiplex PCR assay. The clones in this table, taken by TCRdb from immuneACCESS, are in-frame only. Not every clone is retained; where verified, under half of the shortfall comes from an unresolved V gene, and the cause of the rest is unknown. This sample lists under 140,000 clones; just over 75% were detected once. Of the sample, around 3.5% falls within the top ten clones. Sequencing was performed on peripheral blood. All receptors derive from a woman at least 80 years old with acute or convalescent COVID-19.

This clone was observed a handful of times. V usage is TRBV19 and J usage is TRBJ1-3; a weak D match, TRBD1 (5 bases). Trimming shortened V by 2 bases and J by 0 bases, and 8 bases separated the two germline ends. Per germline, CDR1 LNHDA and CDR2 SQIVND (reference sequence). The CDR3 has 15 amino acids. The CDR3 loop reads CASSIQGGSGNTIYF. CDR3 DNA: TGTGCCAGTAGTATACAGGGTGGCTCTGGAAACACCATATATTTT.

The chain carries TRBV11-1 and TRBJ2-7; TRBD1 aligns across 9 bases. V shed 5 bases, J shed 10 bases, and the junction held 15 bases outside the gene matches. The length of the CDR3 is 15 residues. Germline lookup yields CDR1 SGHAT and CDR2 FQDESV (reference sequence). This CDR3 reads CASSPQQGATGRQYF. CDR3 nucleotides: TGTGCCAGCAGCCCGCAACAGGGGGCGACGGGGCGTCAGTACTTC.

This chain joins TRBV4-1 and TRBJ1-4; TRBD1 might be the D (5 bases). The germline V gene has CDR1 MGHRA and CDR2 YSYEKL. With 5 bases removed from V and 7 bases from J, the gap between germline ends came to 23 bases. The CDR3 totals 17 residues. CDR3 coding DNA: TGCGCCAGCAGCGCTGATCCACTCAAAAGGGGTCGTGAAAAACTGTTTTTT. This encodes CASSADPLKRGREKLFF.

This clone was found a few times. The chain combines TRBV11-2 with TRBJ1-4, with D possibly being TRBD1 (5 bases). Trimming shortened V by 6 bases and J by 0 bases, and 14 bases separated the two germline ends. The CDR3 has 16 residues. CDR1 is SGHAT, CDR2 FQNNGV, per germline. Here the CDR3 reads CASRRGTLATNEKLFF. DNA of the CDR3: TGTGCCAGCAGGCGCGGGACGCTTGCAACTAATGAAAAACTGTTTTTT.

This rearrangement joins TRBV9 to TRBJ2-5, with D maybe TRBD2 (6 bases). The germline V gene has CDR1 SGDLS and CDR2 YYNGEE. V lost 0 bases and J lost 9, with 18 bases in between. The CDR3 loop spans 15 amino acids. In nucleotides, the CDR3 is TGTGCCAGCAGCGTAGCTGTGGCGGCGGGGACGGCCCAGTACTTC. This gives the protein CASSVAVAAGTAQYF.

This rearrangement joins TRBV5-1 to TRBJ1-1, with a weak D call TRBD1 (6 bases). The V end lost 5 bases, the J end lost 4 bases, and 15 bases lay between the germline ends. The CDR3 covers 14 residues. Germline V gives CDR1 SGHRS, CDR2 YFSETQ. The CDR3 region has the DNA TGCGCCAGCAGTGTTGCAGGGGAGGGCACTGAAGCTTTCTTT. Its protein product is CASSVAGEGTEAFF.

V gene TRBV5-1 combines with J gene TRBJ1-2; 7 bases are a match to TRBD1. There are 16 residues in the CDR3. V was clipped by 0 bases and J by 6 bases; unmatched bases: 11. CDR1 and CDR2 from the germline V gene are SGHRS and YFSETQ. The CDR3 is CASSLELPGGLDGYTF. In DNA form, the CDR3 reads TGCGCCAGCAGCTTGGAACTCCCAGGGGGTCTGGATGGCTACACCTTC.

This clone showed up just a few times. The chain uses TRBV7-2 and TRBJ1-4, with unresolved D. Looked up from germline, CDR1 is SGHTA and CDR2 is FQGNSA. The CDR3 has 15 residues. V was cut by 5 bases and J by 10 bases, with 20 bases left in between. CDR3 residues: CASSDNRGMKGKLFF. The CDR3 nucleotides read TGTGCCAGCAGCGACAACCGAGGGATGAAGGGAAAACTGTTTTTT.

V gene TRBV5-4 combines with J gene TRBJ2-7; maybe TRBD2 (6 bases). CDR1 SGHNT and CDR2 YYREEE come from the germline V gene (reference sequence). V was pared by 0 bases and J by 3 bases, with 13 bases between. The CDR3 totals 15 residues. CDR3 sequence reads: CASSLGGVRVYEQYF. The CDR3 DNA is TGTGCCAGCAGCTTGGGCGGGGTCAGAGTCTACGAGCAGTACTTC.

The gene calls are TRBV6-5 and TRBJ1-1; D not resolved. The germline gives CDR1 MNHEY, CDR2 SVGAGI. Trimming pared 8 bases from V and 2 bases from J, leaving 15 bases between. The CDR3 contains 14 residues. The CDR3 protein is CASFLREGNTEAFF. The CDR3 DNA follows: TGTGCCAGCTTCTTACGGGAAGGAAACACTGAAGCTTTCTTT.